This entry describes one TCR delta chain. TCRdb fed the RT-PCR reads into CATT to redo clone calling. The table records roughly 3,100 delta-chain clones, approximately 16% of them present only once. The CDR3 extends over 20 amino acids. Germline V gene lookup returns CDR1 GEAIGNYY and CDR2 EKD. Trimming removed 3 bases from V and 0 bases from J; junction bases left unmatched: 10. This specimen comes from a study of gamma-delta T cells after stem cell transplantation. The chain uses TRDV2 and TRDJ3, with 10 bases fitting TRDD3. The sequencing sample was made of gamma-delta T cells. The receptor's source is a human donor. It is not recorded whose cells these are; they may come from a transplant donor. The CDR3 here is CACDPAVLGDASWDTRQMFF. The CDR3 bases are TGTGCCTGTGACCCGGCCGTACTGGGGGATGCCTCCTGGGACACCCGACAGATGTTTTTC.